The present T cell receptor beta chain was sequenced within a study of cytomegalovirus exposure and HLA in healthy donors. Primers for the PCR totalled 60 Vbeta and 13 Jbeta. Profiling relied on immunoSEQ multiplex PCR, and the TCRdb table lists in-frame clones only, not all of them. The data show roughly 160,000 clones, roughly 80% seen once. Germline lookup yields CDR1 LGHNA and CDR2 YSLEER. This CDR3 has 14 amino acids. With 6 bases removed from V and 3 bases from J, the gap between germline ends came to 9 bases. The source material was PBMCs. This sequence joins TRBV4-3 and TRBJ1-6; D gene uncertain. The sequence was obtained from a woman aged 30 to 39 in good health and CMV-seropositive. This CDR3 is CASSVGIYNSPLHF. CDR3 bases: TGCGCCAGCAGTGTGGGCATCTATAATTCACCCCTCCACTTT.